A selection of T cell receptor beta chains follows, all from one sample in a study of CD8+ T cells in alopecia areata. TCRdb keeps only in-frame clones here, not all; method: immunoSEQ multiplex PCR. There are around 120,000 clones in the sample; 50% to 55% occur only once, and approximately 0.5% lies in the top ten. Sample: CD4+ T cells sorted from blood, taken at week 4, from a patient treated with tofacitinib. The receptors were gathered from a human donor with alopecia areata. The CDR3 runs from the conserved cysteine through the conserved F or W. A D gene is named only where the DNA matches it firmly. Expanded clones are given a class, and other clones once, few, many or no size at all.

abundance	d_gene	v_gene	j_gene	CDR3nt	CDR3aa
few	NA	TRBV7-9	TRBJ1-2	TGTGCCAGCAGCTTCTACGGCGCAGTTGGCTACACCTTC	CASSFYGAVGYTF
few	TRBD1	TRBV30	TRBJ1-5	TGTGCCTGGAGTGTCGGGACAGGGAATCAGCCCCAGCATTTT	CAWSVGTGNQPQHF
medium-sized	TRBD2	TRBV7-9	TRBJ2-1	TGTGCCACCGCCCCCAGCGGGGGCAACTACAATGAGCAGTTCTTC	CATAPSGGNYNEQFF
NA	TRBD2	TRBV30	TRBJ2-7	TGTGCCTGGAATCTAGCGGGGGGATCCTACGAGCAGTACTTC	CAWNLAGGSYEQYF
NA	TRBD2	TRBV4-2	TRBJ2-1	TGTGCCAGCAGCCAAGATGGACTAGCGGATTCCTACAATGAGCAGTTCTTC	CASSQDGLADSYNEQFF
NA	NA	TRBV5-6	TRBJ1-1	TGTGCCAGCACACGAGGGGTGAACACTGAAGCTTTCTTT	CASTRGVNTEAFF
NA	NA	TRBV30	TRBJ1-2	TGTGCCTGGAGTGTACAAGCCTTAAATGGCTACACCTTC	CAWSVQALNGYTF
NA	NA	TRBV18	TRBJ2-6	TGTGCCAGCTCACCACTCGACAGGTCCGGGGCCAACGTCCTGACTTTC	CASSPLDRSGANVLTF
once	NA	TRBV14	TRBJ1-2	TGTGCCAGCAGCCTAGCCTCATCCTATGGCTACACCTTC	CASSLASSYGYTF
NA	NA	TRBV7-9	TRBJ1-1	TGTGCCAGCAGCTTAGAGGGGGGTGTGGCTTTCTTT	CASSLEGGVAFF
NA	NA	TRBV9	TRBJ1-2	TGTGCCAGCAGCGTAGCCAGCATAGCCAACTATGGCTACACCTTC	CASSVASIANYGYTF
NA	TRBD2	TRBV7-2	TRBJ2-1	TGTGCCAGCAGCTTAGCGGGTTTAGCGGGCTCAGGCGAGTTCTTC	CASSLAGLAGSGEFF
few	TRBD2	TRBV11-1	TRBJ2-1	TGTGCCAGCAGCACCAGCGGGAGTGCCCACAATGAGCAGTTCTTC	CASSTSGSAHNEQFF
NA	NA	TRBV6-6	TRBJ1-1	TGTGCCAGCACATCGGCAAGGGGTCTGAACACTGAAGCTTTCTTT	CASTSARGLNTEAFF
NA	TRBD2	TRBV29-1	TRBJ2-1	TGCAGCGTTGAACCCCCCGGGAGGGTGGGTGAGCAGTTCTTC	CSVEPPGRVGEQFF
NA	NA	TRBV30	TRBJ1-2	TGTGCCTGGAGTCGATCCGGGACGGACTATGGCTACACCTTC	CAWSRSGTDYGYTF
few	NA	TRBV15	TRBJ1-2	TGTGCCACCAGCAGAGAACGATCTTCGGGTGGCTACACCTTC	CATSRERSSGGYTF
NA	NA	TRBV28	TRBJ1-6	TGTGCCAGCAGTCCTTGGGGTGGGGATCTTGCTTCACCCCTCCACTTT	CASSPWGGDLASPLHF
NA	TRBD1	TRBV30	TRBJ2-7	TGTGCCTGGAGTAAGGGACAGCCATACGAGCAGTACTTC	CAWSKGQPYEQYF
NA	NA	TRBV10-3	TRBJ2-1	TGTGCCATCAGTGAGTCGATGACGGATTGGGTCTTC	CAISESMTDWVF
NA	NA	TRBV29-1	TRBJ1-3	TGCAGCGTGGAAGCCTCTTCTGGAAACACCATATATTTT	CSVEASSGNTIYF
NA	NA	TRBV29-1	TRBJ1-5	TGCAGCGTTGGGACAGCGAATCAGCCCCAGCATTTT	CSVGTANQPQHF
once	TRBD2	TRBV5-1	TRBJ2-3	TGCGCCAGCAGCCCCGGGCTAGCGGGGGTCGTGGATACGCAGTATTTT	CASSPGLAGVVDTQYF
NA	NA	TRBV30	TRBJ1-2	TGTGCCTGTGCGAGGGGCTGGTTGATTAGCTACACCTTC	CACARGWLISYTF
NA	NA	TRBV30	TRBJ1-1	TGTGCCTGGACATCCGGACTGAACACTGAAGCTTTCTTT	CAWTSGLNTEAFF
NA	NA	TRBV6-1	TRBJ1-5	TGTGCCAGCAGTGAAGCCACGACAGGCAATCAGCCCCAGCATTTT	CASSEATTGNQPQHF
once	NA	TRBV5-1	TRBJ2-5	TGCGCCAGCAGCTTTTTAGAGGGAGAGACCCAGTACTTC	CASSFLEGETQYF
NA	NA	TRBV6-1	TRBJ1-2	TGTGCCAGCAGTGAATTGGGCAGGGGCTATGGCTACACCTTC	CASSELGRGYGYTF
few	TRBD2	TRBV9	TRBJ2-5	TGTGCCAGCAGCGGTACTAGCGTCCAAGAGACCCAGTACTTC	CASSGTSVQETQYF
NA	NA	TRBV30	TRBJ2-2	TGTGCCTGGAGTTTACGGTCCCACGGGGAGCTGTTTTTT	CAWSLRSHGELFF
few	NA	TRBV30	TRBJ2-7	TGTGCCTGGGGCAGGTACTACGAGCAGTACTTC	CAWGRYYEQYF
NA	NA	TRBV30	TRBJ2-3	TGTGCCATACAAGGGGCAACCCCTCCCCATACGCAGTATTTT	CAIQGATPPHTQYF
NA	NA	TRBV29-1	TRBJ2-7	TGCAGCGTTGCCGCCCAGTCCTACGAGCAGTACTTC	CSVAAQSYEQYF
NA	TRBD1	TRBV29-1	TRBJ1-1	TGCAGCGGATTGACAGGGTTTAACACTGAAGCTTTCTTT	CSGLTGFNTEAFF
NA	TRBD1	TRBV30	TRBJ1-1	TGTGCCTTCATGGGGACAGCCAACACTGAAGCTTTCTTT	CAFMGTANTEAFF
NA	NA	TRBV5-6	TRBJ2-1	TGTGCCAGCAGCTTGGTACAACTAGCTCCTGGCAATGAGCAGTTCTTC	CASSLVQLAPGNEQFF
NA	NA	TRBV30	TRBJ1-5	TGTGCCTGGAATGGGGGAAGCAATCAGCCCCAGCATTTT	CAWNGGSNQPQHF
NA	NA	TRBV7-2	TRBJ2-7	TGTGCCAGCAGCTTAGACCTAGCGTCCTACGAGCAGTACTTC	CASSLDLASYEQYF
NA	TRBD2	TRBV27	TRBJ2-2	TGTGCCAGCAGTGCTTGGGGACTAGCGGGAGGGCTGAACACCGGGGAGCTGTTTTTT	CASSAWGLAGGLNTGELFF
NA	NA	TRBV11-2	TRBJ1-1	TGTGCCAGCAGCTTAGATCAGACAGGTGAAGCTTTCTTT	CASSLDQTGEAFF
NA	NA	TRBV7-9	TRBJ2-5	TGTGCCGAAACGCAAGCCGAGACCCAGTACTTC	CAETQAETQYF
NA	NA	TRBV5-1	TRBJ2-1	TGCGCCAGCAGCACCCGGGGCCAGATGGCTATAGAGCAGTTCTTC	CASSTRGQMAIEQFF
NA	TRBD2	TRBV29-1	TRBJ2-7	TGCAGCGTTGCACGTCGGCTAGCGGGGCCTTACGAGCAGTACTTC	CSVARRLAGPYEQYF
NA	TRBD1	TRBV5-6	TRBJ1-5	TGTGCCAGCAGCTTGGGAGGGGGCCCCTATCAGCCCCAGCATTTT	CASSLGGGPYQPQHF
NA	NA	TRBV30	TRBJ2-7	TGTGCCTGGAGTTGGGACATCCAAGAGCAGTACTTC	CAWSWDIQEQYF
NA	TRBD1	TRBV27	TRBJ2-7	TGTGCCAGCAGTCTCCGGGACAGGGTTTACGAGCAGTACTTC	CASSLRDRVYEQYF
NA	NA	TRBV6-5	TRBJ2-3	TGTGCCAGCAGACAGACTCGTCGCACAGATACGCAGTATTTT	CASRQTRRTDTQYF
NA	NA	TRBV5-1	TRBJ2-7	TGCGCCAGCAGCCCCGGGACTGTCTACGAGCAGTACTTC	CASSPGTVYEQYF
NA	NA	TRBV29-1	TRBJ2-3	TGCAGCGGGACCAACCTAGATACGCAGTATTTT	CSGTNLDTQYF
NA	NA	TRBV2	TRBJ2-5	TGTGCCAGCAGTAAAGAGACCCAGTACTTC	CASSKETQYF